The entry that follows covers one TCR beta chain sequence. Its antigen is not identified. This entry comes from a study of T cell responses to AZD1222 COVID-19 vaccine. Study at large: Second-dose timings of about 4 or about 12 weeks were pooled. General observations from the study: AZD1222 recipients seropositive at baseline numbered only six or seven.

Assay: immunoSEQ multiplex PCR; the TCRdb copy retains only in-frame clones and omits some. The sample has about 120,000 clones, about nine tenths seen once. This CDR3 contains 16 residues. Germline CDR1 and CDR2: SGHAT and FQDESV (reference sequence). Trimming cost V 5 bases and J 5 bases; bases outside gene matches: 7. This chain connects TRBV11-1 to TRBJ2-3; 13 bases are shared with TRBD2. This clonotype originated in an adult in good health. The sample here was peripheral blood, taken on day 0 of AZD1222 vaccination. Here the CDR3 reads CASSPGTSGILDTQYF. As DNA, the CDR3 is TGTGCCAGCAGCCCTGGGACTAGCGGGATACTAGATACGCAGTATTTT. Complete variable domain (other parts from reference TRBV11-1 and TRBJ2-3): EAEVAQSPRYKITEKSQAVAFWCDPISGHATLYWYRQILGQGPELLVQFQDESVVDDSQLPKDRFSAERLKGVDSTLKIQPAELGDSAMYLCASSPGTSGILDTQYFGPGTRLTVL.